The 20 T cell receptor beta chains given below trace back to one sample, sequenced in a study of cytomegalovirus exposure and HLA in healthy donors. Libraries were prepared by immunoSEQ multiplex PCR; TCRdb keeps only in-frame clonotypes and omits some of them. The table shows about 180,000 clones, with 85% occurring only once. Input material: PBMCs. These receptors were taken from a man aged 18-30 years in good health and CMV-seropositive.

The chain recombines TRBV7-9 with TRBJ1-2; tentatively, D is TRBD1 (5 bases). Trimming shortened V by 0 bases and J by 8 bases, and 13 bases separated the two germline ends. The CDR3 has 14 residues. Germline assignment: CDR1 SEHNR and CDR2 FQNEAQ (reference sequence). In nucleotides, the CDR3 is TGTGCCAGCAGCTTAGCGGGAGGGGATAGCGGCTACACCTTC. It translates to CASSLAGGDSGYTF.

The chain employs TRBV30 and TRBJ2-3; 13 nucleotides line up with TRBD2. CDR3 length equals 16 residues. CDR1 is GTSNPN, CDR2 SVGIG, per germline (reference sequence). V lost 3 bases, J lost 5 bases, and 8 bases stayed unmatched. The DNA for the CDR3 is TGTGCCTGGAGCACGGGGACTAGCGGGGCACGAGATACGCAGTATTTT. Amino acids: CAWSTGTSGARDTQYF.

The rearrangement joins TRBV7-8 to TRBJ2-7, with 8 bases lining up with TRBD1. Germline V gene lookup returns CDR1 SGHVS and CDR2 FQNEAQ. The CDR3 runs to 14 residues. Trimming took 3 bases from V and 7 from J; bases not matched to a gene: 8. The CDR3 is CASSLDRANGEQYF. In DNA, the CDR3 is TGTGCCAGCAGCTTGGACAGGGCAAACGGGGAGCAGTACTTC.

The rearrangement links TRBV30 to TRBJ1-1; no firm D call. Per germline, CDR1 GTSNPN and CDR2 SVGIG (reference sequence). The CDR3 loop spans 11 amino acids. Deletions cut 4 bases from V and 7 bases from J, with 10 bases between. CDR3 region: CAWKASSEAFF. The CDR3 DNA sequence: TGTGCCTGGAAAGCGTCCAGTGAAGCTTTCTTT.

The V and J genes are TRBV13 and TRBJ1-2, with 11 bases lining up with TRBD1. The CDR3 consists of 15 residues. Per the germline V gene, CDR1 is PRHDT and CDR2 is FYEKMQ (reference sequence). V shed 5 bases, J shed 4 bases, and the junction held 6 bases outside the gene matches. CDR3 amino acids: CASSRRDRGGYGYTF. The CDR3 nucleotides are TGTGCCAGCAGCCGCCGGGACAGGGGGGGCTATGGCTACACCTTC.

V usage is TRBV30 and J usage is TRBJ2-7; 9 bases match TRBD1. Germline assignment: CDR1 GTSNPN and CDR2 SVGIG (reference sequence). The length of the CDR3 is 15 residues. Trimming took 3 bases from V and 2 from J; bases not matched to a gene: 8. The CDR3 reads CAWSGQGILTYEQYF. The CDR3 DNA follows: TGTGCCTGGAGCGGACAGGGGATCCTAACCTACGAGCAGTACTTC.

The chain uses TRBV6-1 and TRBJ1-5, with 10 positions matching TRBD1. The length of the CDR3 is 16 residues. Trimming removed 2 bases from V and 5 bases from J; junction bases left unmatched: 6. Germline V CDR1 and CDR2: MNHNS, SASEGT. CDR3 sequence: CASSELGDRGYQPQHF. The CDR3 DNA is TGTGCCAGCAGTGAACTAGGGGACAGGGGCTATCAGCCCCAGCATTTT.

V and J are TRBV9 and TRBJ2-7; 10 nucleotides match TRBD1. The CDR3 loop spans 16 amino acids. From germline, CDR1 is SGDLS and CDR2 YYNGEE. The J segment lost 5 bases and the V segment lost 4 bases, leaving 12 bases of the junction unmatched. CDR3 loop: CASSPRDRGGVNEQYF. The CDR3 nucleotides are TGTGCCAGCAGCCCGCGGGACAGGGGAGGTGTCAACGAGCAGTACTTC.

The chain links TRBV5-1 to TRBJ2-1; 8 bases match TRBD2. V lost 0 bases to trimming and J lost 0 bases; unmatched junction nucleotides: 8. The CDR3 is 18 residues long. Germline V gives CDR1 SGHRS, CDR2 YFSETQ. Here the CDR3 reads CASSLGLANPSSYNEQFF. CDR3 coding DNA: TGCGCCAGCAGCTTGGGACTAGCGAACCCAAGCTCCTACAATGAGCAGTTCTTC.

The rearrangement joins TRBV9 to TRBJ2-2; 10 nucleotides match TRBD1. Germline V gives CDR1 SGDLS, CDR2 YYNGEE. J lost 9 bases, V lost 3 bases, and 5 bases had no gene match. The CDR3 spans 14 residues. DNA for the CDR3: TGTGCCAGCAGCGAGACAGGGGGCGCGAGGGAGCTGTTTTTT. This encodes CASSETGGARELFF.

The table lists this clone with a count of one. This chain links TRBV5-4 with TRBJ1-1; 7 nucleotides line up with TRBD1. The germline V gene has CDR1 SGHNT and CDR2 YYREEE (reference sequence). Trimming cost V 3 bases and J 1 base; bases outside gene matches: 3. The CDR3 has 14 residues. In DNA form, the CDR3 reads TGTGCCAGCAGCTCGACAGGGACGAACACTGAAGCTTTCTTT. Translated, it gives CASSSTGTNTEAFF.

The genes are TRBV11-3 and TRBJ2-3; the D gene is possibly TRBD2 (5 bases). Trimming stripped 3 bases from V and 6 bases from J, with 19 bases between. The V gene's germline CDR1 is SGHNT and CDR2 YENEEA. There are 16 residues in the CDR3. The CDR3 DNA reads TGTGCCAGCAGCTTGAGGAATGGAGGCGACCTGGATACGCAGTATTTT. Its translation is CASSLRNGGDLDTQYF.

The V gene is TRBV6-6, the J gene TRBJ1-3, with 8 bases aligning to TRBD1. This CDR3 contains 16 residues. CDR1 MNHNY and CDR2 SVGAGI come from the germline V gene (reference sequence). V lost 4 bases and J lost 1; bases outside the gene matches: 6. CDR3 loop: CASSLGQGASGNTIYF. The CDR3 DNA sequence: TGTGCCAGCAGTTTAGGGCAGGGGGCATCTGGAAACACCATATATTTT.

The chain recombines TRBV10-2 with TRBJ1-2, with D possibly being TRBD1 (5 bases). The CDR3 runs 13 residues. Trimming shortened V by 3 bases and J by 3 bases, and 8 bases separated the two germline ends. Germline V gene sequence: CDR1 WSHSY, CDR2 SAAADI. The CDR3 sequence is CASSDWGDYGYTF. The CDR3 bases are TGCGCCAGCAGTGACTGGGGGGACTATGGCTACACCTTC.

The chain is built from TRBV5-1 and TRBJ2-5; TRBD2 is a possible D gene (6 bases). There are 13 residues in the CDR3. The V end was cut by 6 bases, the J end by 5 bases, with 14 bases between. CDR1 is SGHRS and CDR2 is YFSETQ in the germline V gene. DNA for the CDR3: TGCGCCAGCAAGACTAGTTTTCGGGAGACCCAGTACTTC. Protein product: CASKTSFRETQYF. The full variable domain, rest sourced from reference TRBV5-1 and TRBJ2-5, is KAGVTQTPRYLIKTRGQQVTLSCSPISGHRSVSWYQQTPGQGLQFLFEYFSETQRNKGNFPGRFSGRQFSNSRSEMNVSTLELGDSALYLCASKTSFRETQYFGPGTRLLVL.

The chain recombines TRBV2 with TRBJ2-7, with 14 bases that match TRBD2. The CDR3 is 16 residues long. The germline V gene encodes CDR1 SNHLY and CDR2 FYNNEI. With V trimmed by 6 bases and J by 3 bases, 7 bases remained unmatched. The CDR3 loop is CASRTTSGGGLYEQYF. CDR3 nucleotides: TGTGCCAGCAGGACGACTAGCGGGGGGGGACTCTACGAGCAGTACTTC.

The CDR3 DNA reads as TGTGCCAGCAGCTTTAGCGGAGAGACCCAGTACTTC. Translation: CASSFSGETQYF. The V call is TRBV7-9, the J call TRBJ2-5, with D possibly matching TRBD2 (6 bases). There are 12 residues in the CDR3. Trimming removed 3 bases at V and 4 bases at J, with 6 bases between. CDR1 is SEHNR and CDR2 is FQNEAQ in the germline V gene (reference sequence).

Written as DNA, the CDR3 is TGCGCCAGCAGCCAAGATATGACCGGGGAGCTGTTTTTT. As protein: CASSQDMTGELFF. The chain recombines TRBV4-1 with TRBJ2-2; D unclear. The CDR3 is made up of 13 amino acids. Trimming removed 0 bases from V and 5 bases from J, with 4 bases in between. The V gene's germline CDR1 is MGHRA and CDR2 YSYEKL.

The CDR3 protein is CSVERDSGGYTF. The CDR3 bases are TGCAGCGTTGAAAGGGACAGCGGGGGCTACACCTTC. This chain links TRBV29-1 with TRBJ1-2, with 7 bases fitting TRBD1. Trimming at V came to 2 bases and at J to 8 bases, leaving 5 bases not matched to a gene. The CDR3 runs 12 residues. The germline CDR1 and CDR2 sequences are SQVTM and ANQGSEA.

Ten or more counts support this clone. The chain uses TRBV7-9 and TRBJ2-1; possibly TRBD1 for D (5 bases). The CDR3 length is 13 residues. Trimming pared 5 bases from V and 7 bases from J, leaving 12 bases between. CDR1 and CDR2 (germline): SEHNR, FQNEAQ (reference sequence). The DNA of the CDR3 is TGTGCCAGCAGCGACGACAGAGAAAATGAGCAGTTCTTC. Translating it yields CASSDDRENEQFF.